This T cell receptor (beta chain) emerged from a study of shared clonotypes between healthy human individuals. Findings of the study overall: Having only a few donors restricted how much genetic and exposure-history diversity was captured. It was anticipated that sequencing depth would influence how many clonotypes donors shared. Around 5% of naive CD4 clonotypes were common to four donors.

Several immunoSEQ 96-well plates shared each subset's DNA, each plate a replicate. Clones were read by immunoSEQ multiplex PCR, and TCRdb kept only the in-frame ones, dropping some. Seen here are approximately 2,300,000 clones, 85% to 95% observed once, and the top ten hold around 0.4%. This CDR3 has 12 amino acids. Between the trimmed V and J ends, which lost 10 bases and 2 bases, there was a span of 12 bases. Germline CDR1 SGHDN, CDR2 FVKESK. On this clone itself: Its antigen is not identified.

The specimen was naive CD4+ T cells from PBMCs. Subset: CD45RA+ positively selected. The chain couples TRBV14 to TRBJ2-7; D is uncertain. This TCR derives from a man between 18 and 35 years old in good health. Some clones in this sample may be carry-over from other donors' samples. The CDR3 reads CANLFRTYEQYF. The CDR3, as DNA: TGTGCCAACTTATTCAGGACCTACGAGCAGTACTTC.